A selection of T cell receptor beta chains follows, all from one sample in a study of OX40 agonist ivuxolimab in advanced cancers. TCRdb keeps only in-frame clones here, not all; method: immunoSEQ multiplex PCR. The top ten clones hold about 3.7% of a sample with approximately 64,000 clones, 85% of them seen once. This specimen consisted of CD4+ or CD8+ T cells sorted from blood, obtained in a trial of the OX40 agonist ivuxolimab. All receptors derive from an adult with an advanced solid tumor such as melanoma, head and neck, liver or kidney cancer. CDR3s include the opening cysteine and the closing phenylalanine or tryptophan. A D gene is named only where the DNA matches it firmly. For some rows the clone size is stated as once, few or many, or as a class when expanded; others skip it.

TRBJ2-3 | NA | TRBV15 | TRBD2 | TGTGCCACCAGCAAGAGCGGGGGTAGCACAGATACGCAGTATTTT | CATSKSGGSTDTQYF
TRBJ2-5 | NA | TRBV19 | TRBD1 | TGTGCCAGTAGTATAAACAGGGGAGAGACCCAGTACTTC | CASSINRGETQYF
TRBJ2-1 | NA | TRBV9 | TRBD1 | TGTGCCAGCAGCGCCCAGACAGGGTTCTACAATGAGCAGTTCTTC | CASSAQTGFYNEQFF
TRBJ2-1 | NA | TRBV27 | TRBD2 | TGTGCCAGCAGTTTAAGGGGGGGGACTAGCGGGAGTAATGAGCAGTTCTTC | CASSLRGGTSGSNEQFF
TRBJ2-7 | NA | TRBV7-9 | TRBD2 | TGTGCCAGCAGCTTCCGGACTAGCTCCGCCGATCCCGGCGACGAGCAGTACTTC | CASSFRTSSADPGDEQYF
TRBJ2-7 | NA | TRBV5-1 | NA | TGCGCCAGCAGCTTCCTGGGACGGCGGGTGGACGAGCAGTACTTC | CASSFLGRRVDEQYF
TRBJ2-2 | NA | TRBV4-2 | NA | TGTGCCAGCAGCCAAGAGTTTCGGGGCCCCGGGGAGCTGTTTTTT | CASSQEFRGPGELFF
TRBJ2-7 | NA | TRBV27 | TRBD1 | TGTGCCAGCAGACGAAGGACAGGGACCTACGAGCAGTACTTC | CASRRRTGTYEQYF
TRBJ2-1 | NA | TRBV9 | NA | TGTGCCAGCAGCCCTTTAAGGGGGGGCTACAATGAGCAGTTCTTC | CASSPLRGGYNEQFF
TRBJ2-5 | NA | TRBV7-8 | NA | TGTGCCAGCAGCAAAATCCGGGACATACGAGAGACCCAGTACTTC | CASSKIRDIRETQYF
TRBJ1-4 | NA | TRBV4-3 | NA | TGCGCCAGCAGCCAAGAAATTGCAACTAATGAAAAACTGTTTTTT | CASSQEIATNEKLFF
TRBJ2-7 | NA | TRBV11-3 | NA | TGTGCCAGCAGCTTAGCTAGCGCGAGTACCTACGAGCAGTACTTC | CASSLASASTYEQYF
TRBJ2-3 | NA | TRBV29-1 | TRBD2 | TGCAGCGGGGAAACTAGCGGGGTCACAGATACGCAGTATTTT | CSGETSGVTDTQYF
TRBJ1-4 | NA | TRBV6-5 | TRBD1 | TGTGCCAGCAGCTCGGGACAGGGGGGTGAAAAACTGTTTTTT | CASSSGQGGEKLFF
TRBJ2-2 | NA | TRBV13 | NA | TGTGCCAGCAGCCCTCCGATCGAGACCGGGGAGCTGTTTTTT | CASSPPIETGELFF
TRBJ2-1 | once | TRBV5-4 | TRBD1 | TGTGCCAGCAGCTTTTTAGGCGGGACAGGGCCCAATGAGCAGTTCTTC | CASSFLGGTGPNEQFF
TRBJ2-7 | NA | TRBV30 | NA | TGTGCCTGGAGAGGGCTAGCGTCCTACGAGCAGTACTTC | CAWRGLASYEQYF
TRBJ2-3 | NA | TRBV5-1 | NA | TGCGCCAGCAGCTTGGTTTCCGATACGCAGTATTTT | CASSLVSDTQYF
TRBJ2-1 | NA | TRBV27 | TRBD2 | TGTGCCAGCAGTTCCCCGAGCGGGAGGTACAATGAGCAGTTCTTC | CASSSPSGRYNEQFF
TRBJ2-7 | NA | TRBV6-6 | TRBD1 | TGTGCCAGCAGTTACGTCGGGACAGGGTCCTACGAGCAGTACTTC | CASSYVGTGSYEQYF
TRBJ1-5 | NA | TRBV6-4 | NA | TGTGCCAGCAGTGACTCGTCGACAGGGCCCCAGCATTTT | CASSDSSTGPQHF
TRBJ2-1 | NA | TRBV2 | TRBD1 | TGTGCCAGCAGTGAAATAGGGGGCGGTGAGCAGTTCTTC | CASSEIGGGEQFF
TRBJ2-3 | once | TRBV7-9 | NA | TGTGCCAGCAGTCCCAAGGGGCGGACTTCCACAGATACGCAGTATTTT | CASSPKGRTSTDTQYF
TRBJ2-1 | NA | TRBV19 | TRBD2 | TGTGCCAGTAGATCCCTAGCGGGTTTCCCCTACAATGAGCAGTTCTTC | CASRSLAGFPYNEQFF
TRBJ2-3 | NA | TRBV10-3 | TRBD1 | TGTGCCATCACTCAGGGGGATAGCACAGATACGCAGTATTTT | CAITQGDSTDTQYF
TRBJ2-5 | few | TRBV27 | TRBD2 | TGTGCCAGCAGTCCTCAATATTGGACTAGCCGACTCCAAGAGACCCAGTACTTC | CASSPQYWTSRLQETQYF
TRBJ2-7 | NA | TRBV6-1 | NA | TGTGCCAGCAGTTCTGGTTGGGGCAGGGACCGCGAGCAGTACTTC | CASSSGWGRDREQYF
TRBJ2-7 | few | TRBV19 | NA | TGTGCCAGCTCCTCGTCTCCGGGATTTTCCTACGAGCAGTACTTC | CASSSSPGFSYEQYF